The T cell receptor beta chain described here comes from a study of blood T cells in healthy people across ages. Regarding the study as a whole: The percentage of naive T cells correlated strongly with TCR beta diversity. Significant beta diversity loss was already apparent by age approximately 40, declining roughly linearly. The unsorted PBMCs prevented any conclusive comparison of naive versus antigen-experienced cells.

Researchers report isolating at least 7 million PBMCs per sample. Germline V gives CDR1 KGHDR, CDR2 SFDVKD. Trimming removed 0 bases from V and 4 bases from J, with 6 bases in between. This CDR3 spans 14 amino acids. As regards this clonotype: Antigen: not known.

A second PCR of 7 to 11 cycles used a sample-barcoded 5' primer and a J-beta primer mix. TCRdb called the 5' RACE reads again in MiXCR, with one record for every CDR3 protein. The sample comprises around 600,000 distinct CDR3 sequences, less than 60% of which are singletons, and about 26% rests with the top ten. V usage is TRBV24-1 and J usage is TRBJ2-1, with a possible D match to TRBD2 (5 bases). The specimen sequenced was blood. This clonotype was obtained from an elderly man in good health. CDR3 sequence: CATSDLGEYNEQFF. CDR3 bases: TGTGCCACCAGTGATTTGGGGGAGTACAATGAGCAGTTCTTC.